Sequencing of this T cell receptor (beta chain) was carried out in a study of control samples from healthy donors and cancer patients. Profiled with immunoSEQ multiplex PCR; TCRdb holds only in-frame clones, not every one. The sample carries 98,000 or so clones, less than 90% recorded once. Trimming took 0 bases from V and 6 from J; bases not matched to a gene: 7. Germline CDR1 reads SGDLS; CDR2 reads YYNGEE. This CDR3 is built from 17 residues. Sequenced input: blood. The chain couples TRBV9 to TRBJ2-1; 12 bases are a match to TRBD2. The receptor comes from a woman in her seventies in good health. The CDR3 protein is CASSVATSGSYVNEQFF. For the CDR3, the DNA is TGTGCCAGCAGCGTAGCGACTAGCGGGAGTTACGTCAATGAGCAGTTCTTC. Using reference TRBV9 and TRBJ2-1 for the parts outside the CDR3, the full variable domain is DSGVTQTPKHLITATGQRVTLRCSPRSGDLSVYWYQQSLDQGLQFLIQYYNGEERAKGNILERFSAQQFPDLHSELNLSSLELGDSALYFCASSVATSGSYVNEQFFGPGTRLTVL.